This T cell receptor beta chain was retrieved from a study of T cell responses to AZD1222 COVID-19 vaccine (dated by TCRdb to the early 2020s). With regard to the full study: A total of over 230 trial participants underwent TCR sequencing, of whom 207 received two doses of AZD1222 and some 25 received two doses of the MenACWY control vaccine. Trial participants were enrolled by age into subgroups of 18-55, 56-69 and 70-plus years, and around 150, 28 and 57 TCR-sequenced participants, respectively, were included in these subgroups. Study-wide findings and limitations: Spike-specific TCR breadth and depth rose significantly after two AZD1222 doses compared with day 0 and with MenACWY recipients. Participants were mostly white British, with more females than males. The authors suggested clonal diversity may have been underestimated. CD4 TCRs associated with the vaccine covered the entire spike protein, and the dominant responses were in regions 160-218 and 743-854. Because no day 14 peak-response samples were available, repertoires were characterized only after the peak T cell response. The 56-69-year group was small, and its depth increase did not reach significance, likely because of low power. Conclusions about previously exposed vaccinees are limited, since just five or six AZD1222 recipients were seropositive for SARS-CoV-2 at baseline. Nearly half of unique spike-specific TCRs reportedly recognized epitopes outside regions mutated in the B.1.351 and B.1.1.7 variants.

The CDR3, from cysteine to phenylalanine, totals 14 residues. Just the 42-base CDR3 DNA is kept, in frame starting at base 1. CDR1 and CDR2, per the germline V gene, are SGHTS and YDEGEE. V and J are truncated by 3 bases and 2 bases respectively, leaving an intervening sequence of 11 bases. For this clone: Its antigen is currently not known. Per-base qualities were not stored, and no clone one base away is much larger.

The CDR3 regions of human TCRbeta chains were subjected to immunosequencing. The authors' pipeline ran thus. TCRs in the repertoires were matched against a reference library of SARS-CoV-2-specific TCRs that had been generated with the MIRA antigen-specificity platform. Breadth was defined as the fraction of unique TCRs that were SARS-CoV-2-associated. Depth was defined as the fraction of total T cells that were SARS-CoV-2-associated. Each spike-specific TCR was assigned to its reactive spike region and to a CD4 or CD8 class using the MIRA data. Log10-transformed breadth and depth values were compared by one-way ANOVA with Sidak's multiple comparisons tests. Here the immuneACCESS table is served through TCRdb, limited to in-frame sequences with V and J called. Missing clones are a known gap in these copies; in checked studies unresolved V genes cover under half, and the rest lacks a known reason. The V and J calls and clone size were taken over from that table, and D and trimming were inferred from the DNA. The sample table contains about 150,000 clones; only one count was recorded for 90% to 95% of them. The top ten clones comprise around 1.5% of the sample.

This specimen's time point label, per the study, means: about 28 days (+/-7) after the second vaccine dose. AZD1222 recipients with second doses at about 4 weeks or about 12 weeks were pooled, because spike-specific TCR depth and breadth did not differ between schedules. Samples from vaccinated people were obtained from the UK trials COV001 and COV002, which included a single-blind randomized controlled phase 2/3 trial of AZD1222 (ChAdOx1 nCoV-19) in healthy adults. Trial participant PBMC samples were collected at day 0 and day 28 after the second dose for TCRbeta chain sequencing. The material was peripheral blood, obtained 28 days after the second AZD1222 dose. The receptor was isolated from an adult who received the AZD1222 COVID-19 vaccine. The rearrangement joined TRBV5-8 to TRBJ1-2; TRBD1 is possibly the D segment (5 matching bases). The sequenced DNA is TGTGCCAGCAGCTGGGGGGATCTGAACTATGGCTACACCTTC. This sequence encodes CASSWGDLNYGYTF. The full variable domain, completed from the reference TRBV5-8 and TRBJ1-2 proteins outside the CDR3, reads EAGVTQSPTHLIKTRGQQATLRCSPISGHTSVYWYQQALGLGLQFLLWYDEGEERNRGNFPPRFSGRQFPNYSSELNVNALELEDSALYLCASSWGDLNYGYTFGSGTRLTVV.